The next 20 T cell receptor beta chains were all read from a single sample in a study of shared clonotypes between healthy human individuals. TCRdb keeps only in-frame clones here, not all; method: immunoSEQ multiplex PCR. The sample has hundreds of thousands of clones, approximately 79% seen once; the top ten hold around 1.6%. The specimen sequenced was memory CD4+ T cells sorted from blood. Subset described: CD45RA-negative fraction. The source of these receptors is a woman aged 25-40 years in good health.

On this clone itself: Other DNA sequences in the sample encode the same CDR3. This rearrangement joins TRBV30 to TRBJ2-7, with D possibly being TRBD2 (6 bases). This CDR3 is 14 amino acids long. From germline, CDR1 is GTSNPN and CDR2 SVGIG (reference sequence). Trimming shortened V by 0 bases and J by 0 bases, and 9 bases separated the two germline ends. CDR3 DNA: TGTGCCTGGAGTGTCGGAGGGAGCTCCTACGAGCAGTACTTC. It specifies CAWSVGGSSYEQYF.

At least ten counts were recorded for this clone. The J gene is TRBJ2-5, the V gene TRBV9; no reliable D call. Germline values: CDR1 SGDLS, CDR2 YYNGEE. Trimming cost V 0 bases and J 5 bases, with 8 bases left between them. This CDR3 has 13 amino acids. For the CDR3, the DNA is TGTGCCAGCAGCGTAGACTTTTTTGAGACCCAGTACTTC. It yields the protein CASSVDFFETQYF.

The CDR3 here is CASSLHGGGRETQYF. The CDR3 DNA is TGTGCCAGCAGCCTCCACGGGGGGGGAAGGGAGACCCAGTACTTC. The chain recombines TRBV7-9 with TRBJ2-5; 8 bases align to TRBD2. CDR3 size: 15 residues. Germline assignment: CDR1 SEHNR and CDR2 FQNEAQ (reference sequence). V shed 5 bases and J 5 bases; nucleotides not matched to a gene: 10.

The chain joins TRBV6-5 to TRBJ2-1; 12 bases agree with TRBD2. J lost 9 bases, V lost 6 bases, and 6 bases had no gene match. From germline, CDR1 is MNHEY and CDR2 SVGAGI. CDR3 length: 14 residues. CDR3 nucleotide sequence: TGTGCCAGCAGCTCTAGCGGGAGGGGGGGTGAGCAGTTCTTC. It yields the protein CASSSSGRGGEQFF.

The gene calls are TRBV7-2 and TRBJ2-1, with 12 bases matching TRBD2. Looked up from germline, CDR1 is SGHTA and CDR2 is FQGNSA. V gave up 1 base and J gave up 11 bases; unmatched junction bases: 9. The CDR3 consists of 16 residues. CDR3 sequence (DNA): TGTGCCAGCAGCTTAGAGGTCCTAGCGGGGGGGTACAAGCAGTTCTTC. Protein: CASSLEVLAGGYKQFF. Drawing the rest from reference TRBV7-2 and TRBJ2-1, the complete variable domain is GAGVSQSPSNKVTEKGKDVELRCDPISGHTALYWYRQSLGQGLEFLIYFQGNSAPDKSGLPSDRFSAERTGGSVSTLTIQRTQQEDSAVYLCASSLEVLAGGYKQFFGPGTRLTVL.

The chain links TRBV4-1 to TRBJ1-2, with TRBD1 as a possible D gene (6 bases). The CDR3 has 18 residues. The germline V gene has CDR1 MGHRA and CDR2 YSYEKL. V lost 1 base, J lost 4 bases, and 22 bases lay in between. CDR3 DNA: TGCGCCAGCAGCCAAGGGGAGGGGACACCCACATCGGGCTATGGCTACACCTTC. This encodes CASSQGEGTPTSGYGYTF.

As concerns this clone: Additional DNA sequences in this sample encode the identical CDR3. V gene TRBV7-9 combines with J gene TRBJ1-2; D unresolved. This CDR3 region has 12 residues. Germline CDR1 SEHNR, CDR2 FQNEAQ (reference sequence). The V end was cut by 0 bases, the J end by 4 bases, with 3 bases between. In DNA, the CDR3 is TGTGCCAGCAGCTTAGCGGGCTATGGCTACACCTTC. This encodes CASSLAGYGYTF.

CDR3 residues: CARAPLCANVLTF. The CDR3 nucleotides read TGTGCAAGGGCGCCGCTGTGCGCCAACGTCCTGACTTTC. The chain joins TRBV12-2 to TRBJ2-6. TRBV12-2 is termed a pseudogene. The CDR3 has 13 amino acids.

The CDR3: CASSPQRDGWEDEQYF. The CDR3 DNA follows: TGTGCCAGCAGTCCCCAACGAGACGGCTGGGAGGACGAGCAGTACTTC. This rearrangement joins TRBV27 to TRBJ2-7, with a possible D match to TRBD2 (6 bases). CDR1 and CDR2 from the germline V gene are MNHEY and SMNVEV (reference sequence). Trimming left V 5 bases short and J 5 bases short, with 22 bases between. The CDR3 totals 16 residues.

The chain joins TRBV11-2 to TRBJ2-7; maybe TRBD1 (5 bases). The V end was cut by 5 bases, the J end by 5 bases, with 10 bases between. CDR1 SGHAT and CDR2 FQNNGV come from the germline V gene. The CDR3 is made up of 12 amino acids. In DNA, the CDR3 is TGTGCCAGCAGCCTGACAGAGGACGAGCAGTACTTC. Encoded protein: CASSLTEDEQYF.

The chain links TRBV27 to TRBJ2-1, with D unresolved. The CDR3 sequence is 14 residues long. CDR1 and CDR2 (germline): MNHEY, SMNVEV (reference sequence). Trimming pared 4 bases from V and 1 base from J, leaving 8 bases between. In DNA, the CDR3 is TGTGCCAGCAGTTCAAGCAATTCCTACAATGAGCAGTTCTTC. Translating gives CASSSSNSYNEQFF.

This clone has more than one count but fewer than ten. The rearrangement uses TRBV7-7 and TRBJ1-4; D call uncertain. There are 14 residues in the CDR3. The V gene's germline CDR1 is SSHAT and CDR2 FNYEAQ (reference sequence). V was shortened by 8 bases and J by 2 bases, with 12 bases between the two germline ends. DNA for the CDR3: TGTGCCAGCCGCAGGAGAACTACTAATGAAAAACTGTTTTTT. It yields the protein CASRRRTTNEKLFF.

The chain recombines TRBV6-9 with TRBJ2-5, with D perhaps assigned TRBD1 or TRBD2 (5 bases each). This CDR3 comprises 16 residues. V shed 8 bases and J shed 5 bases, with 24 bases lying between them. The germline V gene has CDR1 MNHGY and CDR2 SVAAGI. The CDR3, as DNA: TGTGCCAGCCCCCCCGGCCGGGGACCCCTTAAGGAGACCCAGTACTTC. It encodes CASPPGRGPLKETQYF.

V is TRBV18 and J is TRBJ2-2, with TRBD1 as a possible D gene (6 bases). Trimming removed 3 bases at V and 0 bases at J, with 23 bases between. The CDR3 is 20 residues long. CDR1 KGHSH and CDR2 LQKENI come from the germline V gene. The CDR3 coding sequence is TGTGCCAGCTCACCTTACAGGGCCCAACGGGTACTAGCGAACACCGGGGAGCTGTTTTTT. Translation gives CASSPYRAQRVLANTGELFF.

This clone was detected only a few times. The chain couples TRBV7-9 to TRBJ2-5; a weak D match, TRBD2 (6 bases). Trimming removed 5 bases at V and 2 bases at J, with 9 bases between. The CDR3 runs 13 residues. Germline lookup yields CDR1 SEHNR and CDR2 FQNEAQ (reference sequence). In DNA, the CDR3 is TGTGCCAGCAGCCACGGGGGACAAGAGACCCAGTACTTC. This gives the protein CASSHGGQETQYF.

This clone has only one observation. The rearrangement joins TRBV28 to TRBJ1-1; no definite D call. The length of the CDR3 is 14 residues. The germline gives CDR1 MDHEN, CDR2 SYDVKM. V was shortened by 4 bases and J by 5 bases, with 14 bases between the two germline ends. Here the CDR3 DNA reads TGTGCCAGCAGTTCTGGAGGGCTCGGGACTGAAGCTTTCTTT. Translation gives CASSSGGLGTEAFF.

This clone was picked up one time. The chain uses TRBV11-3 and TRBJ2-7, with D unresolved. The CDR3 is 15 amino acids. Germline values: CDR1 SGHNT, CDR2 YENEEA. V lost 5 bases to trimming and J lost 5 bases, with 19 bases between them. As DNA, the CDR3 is TGTGCCAGCAGCCTCGGTCGGGTGGGCACTAACGAGCAGTACTTC. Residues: CASSLGRVGTNEQYF.

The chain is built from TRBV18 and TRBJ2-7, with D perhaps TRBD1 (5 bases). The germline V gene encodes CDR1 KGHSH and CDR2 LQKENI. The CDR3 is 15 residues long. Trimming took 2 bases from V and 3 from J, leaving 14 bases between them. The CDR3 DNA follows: TGTGCCAGCTCACCAGACTCCACAGGAGTCTACGAGCAGTACTTC. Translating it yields CASSPDSTGVYEQYF. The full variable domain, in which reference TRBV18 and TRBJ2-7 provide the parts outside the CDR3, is NAGVMQNPRHLVRRRGQEARLRCSPMKGHSHVYWYRQLPEEGLKFMVYLQKENIIDESGMPKERFSAEFPKEGPSILRIQQVVRGDSAAYFCASSPDSTGVYEQYFGPGTRLTVT.

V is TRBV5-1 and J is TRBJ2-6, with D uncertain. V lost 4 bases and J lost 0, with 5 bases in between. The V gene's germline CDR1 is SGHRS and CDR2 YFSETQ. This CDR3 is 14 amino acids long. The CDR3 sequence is CASSRNSGANVLTF. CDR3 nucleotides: TGCGCCAGCAGCCGGAACTCTGGGGCCAACGTCCTGACTTTC.

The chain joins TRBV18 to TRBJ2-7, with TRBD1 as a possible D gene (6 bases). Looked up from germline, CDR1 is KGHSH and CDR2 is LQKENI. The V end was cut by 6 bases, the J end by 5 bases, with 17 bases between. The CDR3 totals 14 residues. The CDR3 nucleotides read TGTGCCAGCTCCCTTAACAGGGATTCCAACGAGCAGTACTTC. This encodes CASSLNRDSNEQYF.